The rows below give T cell receptor beta chains drawn from one sample of a study of blood T cell repertoires in COVID-19. The table came from immunoSEQ multiplex PCR; TCRdb's copy has only in-frame clones and leaves some out. The sample lists under 250,000 clones; 80% to 90% were seen once. Material: PBMCs or T cells enriched from blood (not recorded which). These receptors all stem from a woman under 40 who had been exposed to COVID-19. The CDR3 runs from the conserved cysteine through the conserved F or W. D genes are given only for firm matches. Clone size is shown for a subset of rows, as once, few, many or a class of expanded clone.

abundance	v_gene	d_gene	j_gene	CDR3nt	CDR3aa
.	TRBV19	.	TRBJ1-5	TGTGCCAGTAGTAATGAAGGGGGGGCTTGGCAGCCCCAGCATTTT	CASSNEGGAWQPQHF
.	TRBV28	.	TRBJ1-2	TGTGCCAGCAGCCCCTTAGAGAGGTTCTATGGCTACACCTTC	CASSPLERFYGYTF
.	TRBV6-1	.	TRBJ1-2	TGTGCCAGCAGTGAGGAGATTCACAGGGAGTCCTCTTGGGGCTACACCTTC	CASSEEIHRESSWGYTF
.	TRBV7-2	.	TRBJ1-3	TGTGCCAGCAGCCGCCCAGGTCCTGGAAACACCATATATTTT	CASSRPGPGNTIYF
.	TRBV6-5	.	TRBJ1-5	TGTGCCAGCAGTTACTGGGACAACCAGAATCAGCCCCAGCATTTT	CASSYWDNQNQPQHF
.	TRBV11-2	TRBD2	TRBJ2-3	TGTGCCAGCAGTCATACCGGGACTAGCGGTTTGGATACGCAGTATTTT	CASSHTGTSGLDTQYF
.	TRBV15	.	TRBJ2-1	TGTGCCACCAGCAGGAAAAGGAGCTCGACAGGCGGCAATGAGCAGTTCTTC	CATSRKRSSTGGNEQFF
.	TRBV5-1	.	TRBJ1-1	TGCGCCAGCAGCTTGGAAGAGGGAGTCACTGAAGCTTTCTTT	CASSLEEGVTEAFF
.	TRBV11-2	TRBD2	TRBJ2-1	TGTGCCAGCAGCTTAGCAGGCGGGACTAGCGGGAATGAGCAGTTCTTC	CASSLAGGTSGNEQFF
.	TRBV6-6	TRBD1	TRBJ1-2	TGTGCCAGCACCCTCTCGGGACAGGGGGCGCATGGCTACACCTTC	CASTLSGQGAHGYTF
.	TRBV7-9	TRBD2	TRBJ2-1	TGTGCCAGCAGCCGACCTCGACTAGCGGGAGGGGCCAATGAGCAGTTCTTC	CASSRPRLAGGANEQFF
.	TRBV24-1	.	TRBJ1-3	TGTGCCACCCGTCCGGGCTCTGGAAACACCATATATTTT	CATRPGSGNTIYF
.	TRBV10-3	TRBD1	TRBJ1-6	TGTGCCATCAGTGAACGGCCGGGGGACAGTAATTCACCCCTCCACTTT	CAISERPGDSNSPLHF
.	TRBV30	.	TRBJ2-7	TGTGCCTGGAGTGAACATCGACGGGACATTCACTACGAGCAGTACTTC	CAWSEHRRDIHYEQYF
.	TRBV3-1/TRBV3-2	TRBD2	TRBJ2-7	TGTGCCAGCAGCCAAATCGGACTAGCGGGAGTCCACGAGCAGTACTTC	CASSQIGLAGVHEQYF
.	TRBV19	TRBD2	TRBJ2-1	TGTGCCAGTAGGAACTTGCGGGAGGGCCTTTACAATGAGCAGTTCTTC	CASRNLREGLYNEQFF
.	TRBV6-2/TRBV6-3	TRBD1	TRBJ1-2	TGTGCCAGCAGTTCCGGGACAGCGACTTTAAACTATGGCTACACCTTC	CASSSGTATLNYGYTF
once	TRBV9	TRBD1	TRBJ1-6	TGTGCCAGCAGCCTCCGGGGACAGGGGAATTCACCCCTCCACTTT	CASSLRGQGNSPLHF